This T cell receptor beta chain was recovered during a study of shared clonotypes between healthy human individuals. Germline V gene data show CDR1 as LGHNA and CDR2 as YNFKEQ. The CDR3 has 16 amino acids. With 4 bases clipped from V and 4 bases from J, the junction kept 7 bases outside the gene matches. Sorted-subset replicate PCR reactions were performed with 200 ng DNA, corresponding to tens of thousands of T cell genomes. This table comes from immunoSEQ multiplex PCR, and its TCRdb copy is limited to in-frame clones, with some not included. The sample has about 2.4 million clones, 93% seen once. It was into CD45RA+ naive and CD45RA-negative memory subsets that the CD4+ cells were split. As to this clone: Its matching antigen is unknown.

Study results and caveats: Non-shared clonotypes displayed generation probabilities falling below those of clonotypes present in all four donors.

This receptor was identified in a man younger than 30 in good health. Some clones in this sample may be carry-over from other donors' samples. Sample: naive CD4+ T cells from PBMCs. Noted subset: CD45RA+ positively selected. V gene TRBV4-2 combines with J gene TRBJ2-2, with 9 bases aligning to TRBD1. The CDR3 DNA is TGTGCCAGCAGCCGACGGGACAGGGCCCCCACCGGGGAGCTGTTTTTT. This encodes CASSRRDRAPTGELFF.